This TCR beta chain was captured by sequencing in a study of T cell responses to AZD1222 COVID-19 vaccine. On the study more broadly: Both about-4-week and about-12-week second-dose recipients were combined.

General study points: Only a handful of AZD1222 recipients tested seropositive at baseline. Repertoires were collected only later (after the peak T cell response had occurred). An increase in Spike-specific TCR breadth and depth was observed after two AZD1222 doses.

Concerning this clone: No antigen is known for it.

Only in-frame clones appear in the TCRdb table, and some are missing; sequencing was by immunoSEQ multiplex PCR. The data hold roughly 160,000 clones, with 93% observed a single time. CDR3 length: 18 residues. Germline CDR1 is SEHNR and CDR2 is FQNEAQ (reference sequence). V shed 7 bases and J shed 2 bases, with 27 bases lying between them. The clonotype originates from an adult in good health. The source material was peripheral blood, sampled on day 0 of AZD1222 vaccination. This chain connects TRBV7-9 to TRBJ2-7; D could derive from TRBD1 or TRBD2 (5 bases each). Here the CDR3 reads CASIKFPSRAAATYEQYF. In DNA form, the CDR3 reads TGTGCCAGCATTAAATTCCCTAGCAGGGCGGCAGCAACCTACGAGCAGTACTTC.